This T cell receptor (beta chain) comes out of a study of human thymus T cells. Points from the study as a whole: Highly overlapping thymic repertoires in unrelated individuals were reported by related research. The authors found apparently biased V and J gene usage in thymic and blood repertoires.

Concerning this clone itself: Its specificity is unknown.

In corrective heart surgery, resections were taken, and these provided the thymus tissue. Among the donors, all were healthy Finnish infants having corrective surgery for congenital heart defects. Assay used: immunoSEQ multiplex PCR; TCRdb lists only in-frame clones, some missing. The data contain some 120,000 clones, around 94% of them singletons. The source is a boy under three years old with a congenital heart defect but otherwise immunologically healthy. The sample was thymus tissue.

DNA for the CDR3: TGTGCCAGCAGTCTCCGACAGGCTGGGAACACTGAAGCTTTCTTT. It specifies CASSLRQAGNTEAFF. This chain connects TRBV28 to TRBJ1-1; a weak D match, TRBD1 (6 bases). CDR3 length: 15 residues. Germline-derived CDR1 and CDR2 are MDHEN and SYDVKM. Between the trimmed V and J ends, which lost 5 bases and 1 base, there was a span of 14 bases.